This T cell receptor (beta chain) derives from a study of T-cell memory formation after mild COVID-19. TCRdb recomputed calls from the 5' RACE reads with MiXCR, one row per CDR3 protein. The sample holds roughly 200,000 distinct CDR3 sequences, 16% seen once. CDR1 DFQATT and CDR2 SNEGSKA come from the germline V gene (reference sequence). This CDR3 spans 16 amino acids. With 0 bases removed from V and 5 bases from J, the gap between germline ends came to 17 bases. Sequenced: PBMCs or a T cell subset sorted from them (not recorded which). This chain links TRBV20-1 with TRBJ2-1, with a tentative D call TRBD1 (6 bases). This sequence was found in an adult woman who had mild COVID-19 (a few samples of this study predate the infection). Cell type and time point are not known. This chain's CDR3 is CSAREWIRQADNEQFF. The CDR3 DNA sequence: TGCAGTGCTAGAGAGTGGATCAGACAGGCGGACAATGAGCAGTTCTTC.